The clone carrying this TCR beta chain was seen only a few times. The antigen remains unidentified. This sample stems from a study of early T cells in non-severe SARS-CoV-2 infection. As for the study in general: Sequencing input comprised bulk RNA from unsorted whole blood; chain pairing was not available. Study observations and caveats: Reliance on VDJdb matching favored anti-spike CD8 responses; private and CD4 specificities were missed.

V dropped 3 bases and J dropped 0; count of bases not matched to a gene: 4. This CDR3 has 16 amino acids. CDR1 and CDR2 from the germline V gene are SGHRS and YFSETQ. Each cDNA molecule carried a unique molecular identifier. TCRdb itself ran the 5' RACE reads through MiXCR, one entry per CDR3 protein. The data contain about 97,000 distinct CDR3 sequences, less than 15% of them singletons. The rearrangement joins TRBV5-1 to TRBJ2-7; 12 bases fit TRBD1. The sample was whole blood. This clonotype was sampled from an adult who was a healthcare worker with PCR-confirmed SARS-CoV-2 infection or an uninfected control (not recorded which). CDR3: CASSSGTGGFSYEQYF. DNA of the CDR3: TGCGCCAGCAGCTCGGGGACAGGGGGCTTCTCCTACGAGCAGTACTTC.